The entry below gives a single T cell receptor beta chain sequence along with its context. This entry is derived from a study of blood T cell repertoires in COVID-19. Study as a whole: COVID-19 samples, acute and convalescent, were from the United States, Italy and Spain. Sources were T cells, B-cell-depleted T cells, or PBMCs; the material itself was cDNA or gDNA.

Only in-frame clones appear in the TCRdb table, and some are missing; sequencing was by immunoSEQ multiplex PCR. The table lists about 250,000 clones, about 88% of them singletons. With V trimmed by 5 bases and J by 6 bases, 11 bases remained unmatched. From germline, CDR1 is KGHDR and CDR2 SFDVKD. This CDR3 comprises 15 residues. Participant-reported clinical history was the basis for cohort assignment. Two negative PCRs, clearance, or symptom resolution had been documented for recovered Cohort 3 donors. Material: PBMCs or T cells enriched from blood (not recorded which). This receptor was identified in a woman aged 45-59 years who had recovered from COVID-19. The chain carries TRBV24-1 and TRBJ1-2; the match to TRBD1 covers 7 bases. The CDR3 loop reads CATSGTGAPIDGYTF. The DNA for the CDR3 is TGTGCCACCAGTGGAACAGGGGCCCCAATAGATGGCTACACCTTC.